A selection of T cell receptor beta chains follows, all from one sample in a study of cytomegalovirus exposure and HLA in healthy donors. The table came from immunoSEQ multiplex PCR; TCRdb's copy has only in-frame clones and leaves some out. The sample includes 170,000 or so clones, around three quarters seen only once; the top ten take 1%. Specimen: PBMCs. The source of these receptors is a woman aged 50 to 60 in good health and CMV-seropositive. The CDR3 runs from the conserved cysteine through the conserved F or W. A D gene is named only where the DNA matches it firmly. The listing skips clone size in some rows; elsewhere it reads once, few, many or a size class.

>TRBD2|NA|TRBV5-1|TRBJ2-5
TGCGCCAGCAGCCCCGGGGTAGCGGGGGGGCAAGAGACCCAGTACTTC
CASSPGVAGGQETQYF
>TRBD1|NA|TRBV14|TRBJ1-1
TGTGCCAGCAGCCTCTTTCGGACAGGGCAGACTGAAGCTTTCTTT
CASSLFRTGQTEAFF
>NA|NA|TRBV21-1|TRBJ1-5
TGTGCCAGCACCCCGGGAGGCAGCAATCAGCCCCAGCATTTT
CASTPGGSNQPQHF
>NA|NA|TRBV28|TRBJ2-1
TGTGCCAGCAGTCCCCTGTTATTTGGGGGCTATGAGCAGTTCTTC
CASSPLLFGGYEQFF
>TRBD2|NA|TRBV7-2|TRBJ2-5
TGTGCCAGCAGCCCCAAGGGGCTAGCGGGAGGAGGAGAGACCCAGTACTTC
CASSPKGLAGGGETQYF
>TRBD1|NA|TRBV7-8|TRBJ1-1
TGTGCCAGCAGCTCCCGGACAGGGGTAGACACTGAAGCTTTCTTT
CASSSRTGVDTEAFF
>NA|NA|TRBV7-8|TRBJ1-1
TGTGCCAGCAAATCAATTTGGGGTCAGGGAATTAAGAGAGCTTTCTTT
CASKSIWGQGIKRAFF
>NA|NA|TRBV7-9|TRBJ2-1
TGTGCCAGCAGCTTAGGGGCAGACAATGAGCAGTTCTTC
CASSLGADNEQFF
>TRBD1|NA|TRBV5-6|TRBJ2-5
TGTGCCAGCAGCGCACTTGGGACAGCCCAAGAGACCCAGTACTTC
CASSALGTAQETQYF
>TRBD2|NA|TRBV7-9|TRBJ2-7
TGTGCCAGCGGATATTTACTAGCGGGAGACGGCTACGAGCAGTACTTC
CASGYLLAGDGYEQYF
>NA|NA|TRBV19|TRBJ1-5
TGTGCCAGTAGTAGGGGGCCGATAAATCAGCCCCAGCATTTT
CASSRGPINQPQHF
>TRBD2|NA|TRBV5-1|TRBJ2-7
TGCGCCAGCAGCTCGACTAGCGGGATCGACGAGCAGTACTTC
CASSSTSGIDEQYF
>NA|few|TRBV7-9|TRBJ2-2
TGTTCCAGCAGCTTAGTGGGGGGAGAGCTGTTTTTT
CSSSLVGGELFF
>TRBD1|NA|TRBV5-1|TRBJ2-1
TGCGCCAGCAGCCCACGACAGGGATCTTTTTACAATGAGCAGTTCTTC
CASSPRQGSFYNEQFF
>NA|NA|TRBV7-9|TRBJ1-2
TGTTCCAGCAGCCCGGCGGGGAGGTCCAACTATGGCTACACCTTC
CSSSPAGRSNYGYTF
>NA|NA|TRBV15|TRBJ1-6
TGTGCCACCAGCAGAGCGGCGGCTAGTAATTCACCCCTCCACTTT
CATSRAAASNSPLHF
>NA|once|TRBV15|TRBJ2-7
TGTGCCACCAGCAGAGATGTATTGAGGAACGAGCAGTACTTC
CATSRDVLRNEQYF
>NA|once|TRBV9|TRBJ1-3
TGTGCCAGCAGCGTAGCAGGGGAAGGAAACACCATATATTTT
CASSVAGEGNTIYF
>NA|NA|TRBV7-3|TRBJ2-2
TGTGCCAGCAGCTTAACCGGAGCCGGGGAGCTGTTTTTT
CASSLTGAGELFF
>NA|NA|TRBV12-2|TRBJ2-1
TGTGCAAGTAGTGTAAGGGGTTTGGGCAATGAGCAGTTCTTC
CASSVRGLGNEQFF
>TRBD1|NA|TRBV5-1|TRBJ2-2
TGCGCCAGCAGCAGAGAGGGGGCGATCACCGGGGAGCTGTTTTTT
CASSREGAITGELFF
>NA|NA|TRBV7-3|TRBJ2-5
TGTGCCAGCAGCTTCTCCCCTCGGGAGACCCAGTACTTC
CASSFSPRETQYF
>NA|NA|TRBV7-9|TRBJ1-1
TGTGCCACCGCCGACAGACAGATCCTGAACACTGAAGCTTTCTTT
CATADRQILNTEAFF
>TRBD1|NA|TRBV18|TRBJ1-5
TGTGCCAGCTCACTGACAGGGGGCAGGGGCAATCAGCCCCAGCATTTT
CASSLTGGRGNQPQHF
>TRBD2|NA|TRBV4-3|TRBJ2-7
TGCGCCAGCAGCCAAGTCGAGCGGGAGGGCCTTAGAGGCGAGCAGTACTTC
CASSQVEREGLRGEQYF
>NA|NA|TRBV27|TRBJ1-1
TGTGCCACCCACAGCTCCGCTGAAGCTTTCTTT
CATHSSAEAFF
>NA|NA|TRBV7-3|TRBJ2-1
TGTGCCAGCAGCTTAAGTGGTAGCGAGCAGTTCTTC
CASSLSGSEQFF
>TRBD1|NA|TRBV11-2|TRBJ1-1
TGTGCCAGCAGCTTAGTATTAAGGACAGGGAGGACCACTGAAGCTTTCTTT
CASSLVLRTGRTTEAFF
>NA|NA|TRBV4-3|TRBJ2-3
TGCGCCAGCAGCCCCGGTGGCGGCGGGGATACGCAGTATTTT
CASSPGGGGDTQYF
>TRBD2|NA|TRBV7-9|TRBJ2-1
TGTGCCAGCAGCTTAGGTGGTTTTCGTAGCGGGAGATCGTACAATGAGCAGTTCTTC
CASSLGGFRSGRSYNEQFF
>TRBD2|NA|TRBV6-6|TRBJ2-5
TGTGCCAGCAGTTCCCCCCGGGGGGTCCAAGAGACCCAGTACTTC
CASSSPRGVQETQYF
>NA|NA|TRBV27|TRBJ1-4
TGTGCCAGCAGTTGGACGGGGGGGGACCTTGAAAAACTGTTTTTT
CASSWTGGDLEKLFF
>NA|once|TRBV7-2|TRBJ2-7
TGTGCCAGCAGCAATCCTAGGGGGTACGAGCAGTACTTC
CASSNPRGYEQYF
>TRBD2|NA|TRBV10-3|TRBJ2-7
TGTGCCATCAGTGAGGGTGGGAGCGGGAGCCCCCCCTACGAGCAGTACTTC
CAISEGGSGSPPYEQYF
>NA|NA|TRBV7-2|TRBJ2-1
TGTGCCAGCAGCTTCCCGGCTAGCGCCAGCTCCTACAATGAGCAGTTCTTC
CASSFPASASSYNEQFF
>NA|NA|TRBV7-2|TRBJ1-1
TGTGCCAGCAGCTTATGGGCAGGGCTGAATGAAGCTTTCTTT
CASSLWAGLNEAFF
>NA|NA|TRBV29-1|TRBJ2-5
TGCAGCGTTGAGATAGGCACGGGAGCAGGGGAGACCCAGTACTTC
CSVEIGTGAGETQYF
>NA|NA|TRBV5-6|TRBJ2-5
TGTGCCAGCAGCGTCGACATGTACCAAGAGACCCAGTACTTC
CASSVDMYQETQYF
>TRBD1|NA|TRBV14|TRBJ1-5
TGTGCCAGCAGCCCCGCCGGACAGGGGGTAAATCAGCCCCAGCATTTT
CASSPAGQGVNQPQHF
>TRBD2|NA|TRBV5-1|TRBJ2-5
TGCGCCAGCAGCTTGGCCGGACTAGCACAAGAGACCCAGTACTTC
CASSLAGLAQETQYF
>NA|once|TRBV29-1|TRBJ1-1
TGCAGCGTTGGACAGCTGAACACTGAAGCTTTCTTT
CSVGQLNTEAFF
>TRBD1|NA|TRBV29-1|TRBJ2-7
TGCAGCGTGGACAGGGGGCCCAACGAGCAGTACTTC
CSVDRGPNEQYF
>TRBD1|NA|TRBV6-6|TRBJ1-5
TGTGCCAGCAGGACGGGACAGGGGGCGCATCAGCCCCAGCATTTT
CASRTGQGAHQPQHF
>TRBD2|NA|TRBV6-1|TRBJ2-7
TGTGCCAGCAGAGGACTAGCGGGGTCCTACGAGCAGTACTTC
CASRGLAGSYEQYF
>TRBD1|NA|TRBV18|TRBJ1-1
TGTGCCAGCTCACCCGGGACAGGAATCATGAACACTGAAGCTTTCTTT
CASSPGTGIMNTEAFF
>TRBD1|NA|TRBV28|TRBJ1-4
TGTGCCAGCAGCATTAACAGGGGCACTAATGAAAAACTGTTTTTT
CASSINRGTNEKLFF
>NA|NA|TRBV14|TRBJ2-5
TGTGCCAGCAGCCAATCTACAGTAGATGGGACCCAGTACTTC
CASSQSTVDGTQYF
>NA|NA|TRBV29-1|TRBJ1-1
TGCAGCGTTGCCCCCCGGGGGGCGAACACTGAAGCTTTCTTT
CSVAPRGANTEAFF
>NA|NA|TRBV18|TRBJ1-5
TGTGCCAGCTCACCACGTCTCGGGGGGTATAGCAATCAGCCCCAGCATTTT
CASSPRLGGYSNQPQHF
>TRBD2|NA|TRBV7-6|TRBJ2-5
TGTGCCAGCAGCTTTGGCCTAGCGGGGAGCCAAGAGACCCAGTACTTC
CASSFGLAGSQETQYF
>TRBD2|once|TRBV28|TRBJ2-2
TGTGCCAGCTCACCAAAATTATGGGGGGGTCCCGGGGAGCTGTTTTTT
CASSPKLWGGPGELFF
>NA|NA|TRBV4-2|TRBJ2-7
TGTGCCAGCAGCCCGTCCCGACAGTACGAGCAGTACTTC
CASSPSRQYEQYF
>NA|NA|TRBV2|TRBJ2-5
TGTGCCAGCAGGGACAGACAAGAGACCCAGTACTTC
CASRDRQETQYF
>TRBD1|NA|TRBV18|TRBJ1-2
TGTGCCAGCTCACCGGACAGGGGGCAGGTGATGCTAGGGGGCTACACCTTC
CASSPDRGQVMLGGYTF
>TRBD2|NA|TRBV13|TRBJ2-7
TGTGCCAGCAGGAGTGCCCGGACTAGCGGTTACGAGCAGTACTTC
CASRSARTSGYEQYF
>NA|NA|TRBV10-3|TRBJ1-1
TGTGCCATCAGTCCCGGGGAGGCTACTGAAGCTTTCTTT
CAISPGEATEAFF
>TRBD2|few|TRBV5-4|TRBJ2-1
TGTGCCAGCAGCTTCGCGGGGGGCAATGAGCAGTTCTTC
CASSFAGGNEQFF
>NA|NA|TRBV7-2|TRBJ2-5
TGTGCCAGCAGCTTACTTGGGACTGATCTGTCCCAGTACTTC
CASSLLGTDLSQYF
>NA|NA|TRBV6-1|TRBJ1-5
TGTGCCAGCAGTGAAAGAAACAGGGCTTATCAGCCCCAGCATTTT
CASSERNRAYQPQHF
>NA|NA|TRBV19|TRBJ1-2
TGTGCCAGTAGTATTTCGGGGGAGAATGGCTACACCTTC
CASSISGENGYTF